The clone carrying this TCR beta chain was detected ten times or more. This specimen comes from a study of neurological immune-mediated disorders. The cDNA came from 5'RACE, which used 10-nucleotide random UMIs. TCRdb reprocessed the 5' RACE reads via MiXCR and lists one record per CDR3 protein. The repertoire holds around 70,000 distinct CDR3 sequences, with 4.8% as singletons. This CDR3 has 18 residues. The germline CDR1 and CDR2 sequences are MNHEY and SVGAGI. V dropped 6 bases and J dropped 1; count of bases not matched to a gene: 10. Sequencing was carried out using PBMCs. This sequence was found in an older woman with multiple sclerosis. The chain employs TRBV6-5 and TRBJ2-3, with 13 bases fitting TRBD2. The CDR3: CASSSGTSGMRGTDTQYF. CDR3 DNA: TGTGCCAGCAGCTCCGGGACTAGCGGGATGAGGGGCACAGATACGCAGTATTTT.